What follows are 25 T cell receptor beta chains derived from one specimen sequenced in a study of blood T cell repertoires in COVID-19. Libraries were prepared by immunoSEQ multiplex PCR; TCRdb keeps only in-frame clonotypes and omits some of them. The table records about 360,000 clones, around 90% of them present only once. Sequenced input: PBMCs or T cells enriched from blood (not recorded which). These receptors originate from a woman between 40 and 55 years old with acute COVID-19.

This chain connects TRBV24-1 to TRBJ2-2; D perhaps matches TRBD2 (5 bases). Trimming left V 3 bases short and J 6 bases short, with 16 bases between. The CDR3 totals 16 residues. CDR1 and CDR2 (germline): KGHDR, SFDVKD. The CDR3 DNA sequence: TGTGCCACCAGTGATCACCTGGGGAGAGGGTCCGGGGAGCTGTTTTTT. Translating it yields CATSDHLGRGSGELFF.

The V and J genes are TRBV18 and TRBJ2-1, with 7 bases fitting TRBD2. CDR1 is KGHSH and CDR2 is LQKENI in the germline V gene. The J segment lost 0 bases and the V segment lost 1 base, leaving 0 bases of the junction unmatched. CDR3 length equals 15 residues. The CDR3 spells CASSPRTSSYNEQFF. The CDR3 DNA sequence: TGTGCCAGCTCACCACGGACTAGCTCCTACAATGAGCAGTTCTTC.

The rearrangement joins TRBV21-1 to TRBJ1-1. TRBV21-1 has pseudogene status. CDR3 length equals 14 residues. The CDR3 coding sequence is TGTGCCAGCGTTAACACAGCGGGTCCCACTGAAGCTTTCTTT. Its translation is CASVNTAGPTEAFF.

The gene calls are TRBV19 and TRBJ1-2, with TRBD1 as a possible D gene (6 bases). The CDR3 spans 14 residues. From germline, CDR1 is LNHDA and CDR2 SQIVND (reference sequence). Trimming shortened V by 3 bases and J by 3 bases, and 11 bases separated the two germline ends. The CDR3 sequence is CASSMSGGYYGYTF. CDR3 DNA: TGTGCCAGTAGTATGTCTGGGGGCTACTATGGCTACACCTTC.

J is TRBJ2-3 and V is TRBV5-6; a possible D gene is TRBD1 (6 bases). V was pared by 0 bases and J by 2 bases, with 13 bases between. Germline-derived CDR1 and CDR2 are SGHDT and YYEEEE. The CDR3 has 16 amino acids. CDR3 DNA: TGTGCCAGCAGCTTGGGTTTTACAGGGACCACAGATACGCAGTATTTT. Its translation: CASSLGFTGTTDTQYF.

The V and J genes are TRBV5-1 and TRBJ2-1; the D gene is possibly TRBD2 (6 bases). Trimming shortened V by 2 bases and J by 8 bases, and 20 bases separated the two germline ends. Germline V gene sequence: CDR1 SGHRS, CDR2 YFSETQ. CDR3 length equals 16 residues. As DNA, the CDR3 is TGCGCCAGCAGCTTAGCCCTCAGCGGGTCCCGGGATGAGCAGTTCTTC. Amino acids: CASSLALSGSRDEQFF.

Note on this clone: In the same sample, other DNA sequences code for this CDR3. The V gene is TRBV30, the J gene TRBJ2-7, with unresolved D. V gave up 2 bases and J gave up 0 bases, with 8 bases separating them. The CDR3 covers 13 residues. Germline CDR1 reads GTSNPN; CDR2 reads SVGIG (reference sequence). Here the CDR3 reads CAWSPGSSYEQYF. Written as DNA, the CDR3 is TGTGCCTGGAGTCCTGGCAGCTCCTACGAGCAGTACTTC.

The V gene is TRBV23-1, the J gene TRBJ1-1; TRBD1 matches 8 bases. TRBV23-1 belongs to the ORF category, with a function that is uncertain. This CDR3 has 13 residues. With V trimmed by 8 bases and J by 5 bases, 7 bases remained unmatched. Here the CDR3 reads CASARGHWTEAFF. CDR3 in DNA: TGCGCCAGCGCCAGGGGGCATTGGACTGAAGCTTTCTTT.

The chain has TRBV9 and TRBJ2-5, with a possible D match to TRBD2 (5 bases). The length of the CDR3 is 17 residues. Germline V lookup: CDR1 SGDLS, CDR2 YYNGEE. Trimming left V 0 bases short and J 1 base short, with 16 bases between. The CDR3, as DNA: TGTGCCAGCAGCGTAGGGTCGGGCGGGCGAATCCAAGAGACCCAGTACTTC. Residues: CASSVGSGGRIQETQYF.

The rearrangement joins TRBV7-2 to TRBJ1-1, with 7 bases fitting TRBD1. Germline-derived CDR1 and CDR2 are SGHTA and FQGNSA. After removal of 8 bases from V and 1 base from J, the junction contained 7 bases not matched to a gene. CDR3 length: 14 amino acids. The CDR3 DNA follows: TGTGCCAGCCGACTTAGACAGGGGAACACTGAAGCTTTCTTT. It yields the protein CASRLRQGNTEAFF.

J is TRBJ1-1 and V is TRBV2; 7 bases match TRBD1. This CDR3 has 13 amino acids. Germline-derived CDR1 and CDR2 are SNHLY and FYNNEI. V lost 11 bases, J lost 3 bases, and 9 bases stayed unmatched. CDR3: CALGQNSYTEAFF. CDR3 coding DNA: TGTGCCTTGGGACAGAACTCATACACTGAAGCTTTCTTT.

The chain carries TRBV7-9 and TRBJ1-6; TRBD1 agrees at 8 bases. V was clipped by 5 bases and J by 7 bases; unmatched bases: 7. There are 15 residues in the CDR3. CDR1 SEHNR and CDR2 FQNEAQ come from the germline V gene (reference sequence). The CDR3 DNA reads as TGTGCCAGCAGCGAGCAGACAGGGGAAAATTCACCCCTCCACTTT. This encodes CASSEQTGENSPLHF. Drawing the rest from reference TRBV7-9 and TRBJ1-6, the complete variable domain is DTGVSQNPRHKITKRGQNVTFRCDPISEHNRLYWYRQTLGQGPEFLTYFQNEAQLEKSRLLSDRFSAERPKGSFSTLEIQRTEQGDSAMYLCASSEQTGENSPLHFGNGTRLTVT.

The chain links TRBV10-2 to TRBJ2-7; TRBD1 is a possible D gene (6 bases). Deletions cut 3 bases from V and 6 bases from J, with 12 bases between. The CDR3 extends over 13 amino acids. Germline V gene data show CDR1 as WSHSY and CDR2 as SAAADI. The CDR3 nucleotides read TGCGCCAGCAGTGAAGTTTTAGGGGGCGAGCAGTACTTC. As protein: CASSEVLGGEQYF.

The chain combines TRBV24-1 with TRBJ1-4; D not certain. The CDR3 length is 13 residues. The V gene's germline CDR1 is KGHDR and CDR2 SFDVKD. Trimming took off 3 bases at V and 7 bases at J, with 8 bases between the two ends. Written as DNA, the CDR3 is TGTGCCACCAGTGATGGGCCGGCTGAAAAACTGTTTTTT. Amino acids: CATSDGPAEKLFF.

On this clone itself: Within the sample, other DNA sequences also encode this same CDR3. V usage is TRBV18 and J usage is TRBJ1-5; possible D gene TRBD1, 6 bases. The CDR3 sequence is 13 residues long. Germline CDR1 is KGHSH and CDR2 is LQKENI. The V gene lost 4 bases and the J gene lost 4 bases, with 8 bases spanning the gap. CDR3 in DNA: TGTGCCAGCTCACTCGGACAGAATCAGCCCCAGCATTTT. It is translated as CASSLGQNQPQHF.

The chain uses TRBV2 and TRBJ2-5; 8 nucleotides align to TRBD1. This CDR3 has 13 residues. Germline CDR1 is SNHLY and CDR2 is FYNNEI. V was pared by 10 bases and J by 5 bases, with 9 bases of the junction left unmatched. Here the CDR3 DNA reads TGTGCCAACTCAGGACAGGGTTCTGAGACCCAGTACTTC. Protein product: CANSGQGSETQYF.

The CDR3 spells CASSRGGGNQPQHF. The CDR3 nucleotides are TGTGCCAGCAGTAGAGGCGGGGGCAATCAGCCCCAGCATTTT. The chain employs TRBV6-5 and TRBJ1-5, with no clear D. Germline V CDR1 and CDR2: MNHEY, SVGAGI. Between the trimmed V and J ends, which lost 5 bases and 2 bases, there was a span of 10 bases. The CDR3 covers 14 residues.

V is TRBV5-1 and J is TRBJ1-1; no firm D call. Deletions cut 3 bases from V and 7 bases from J, with 13 bases between. Germline CDR1 reads SGHRS; CDR2 reads YFSETQ. CDR3 length: 13 amino acids. The CDR3 DNA sequence: TGCGCCAGCAGCTCCTACCATGAGGATGAAGCTTTCTTT. This translates into CASSSYHEDEAFF.

V usage is TRBV6-5 and J usage is TRBJ1-4; TRBD1 matches at 11 bases. Germline CDR1 reads MNHEY; CDR2 reads SVGAGI. The CDR3 is 14 amino acids. V gave up 6 bases and J gave up 8 bases; unmatched junction bases: 5. The CDR3 sequence is CASSPGDRGEKLFF. CDR3 DNA sequence: TGTGCCAGCAGCCCCGGGGACAGGGGGGAAAAACTGTTTTTT.

The chain links TRBV19 to TRBJ2-5; TRBD1 agrees at 8 bases. Germline V gives CDR1 LNHDA, CDR2 SQIVND (reference sequence). The V segment lost 4 bases and the J segment 4 bases; nucleotides outside the gene matches: 11. This CDR3 contains 16 residues. The CDR3 region has the DNA TGTGCCAGTAGTAGGATGCAGGGGGCGAGGGGAGAGACCCAGTACTTC. Protein product: CASSRMQGARGETQYF.

The chain combines TRBV2 with TRBJ1-2, with a weak D call TRBD1 (6 bases). Trimming shortened V by 8 bases and J by 7 bases, and 11 bases separated the two germline ends. The CDR3 spans 11 residues. Germline CDR1 reads SNHLY; CDR2 reads FYNNEI. The CDR3 is CASYFRGGYTF. The CDR3, as DNA: TGTGCCAGCTATTTCAGGGGTGGCTACACCTTC.

The chain links TRBV6-5 to TRBJ1-2; a weak D match, TRBD1 (6 bases). Between the trimmed V and J ends, which lost 7 bases and 2 bases, there was a span of 14 bases. Germline values: CDR1 MNHEY, CDR2 SVGAGI. This CDR3 has 14 residues. Here the CDR3 DNA reads TGTGCCAGCATCAAACGGGGGGCGAACTATGGCTACACCTTC. Translated, it gives CASIKRGANYGYTF.

This sequence joins TRBV7-9 and TRBJ1-2; 7 nucleotides agree with TRBD1. Germline V gives CDR1 SEHNR, CDR2 FQNEAQ (reference sequence). The CDR3 sequence is 16 residues long. V dropped 4 bases and J dropped 0; count of bases not matched to a gene: 8. The DNA for the CDR3 is TGTGCCAGCAGCTCCCAGGGACAGTTAGCTAACTATGGCTACACCTTC. It translates to CASSSQGQLANYGYTF.

The rearrangement joins TRBV10-3 to TRBJ1-2; the D gene is possibly TRBD1 (5 bases). The CDR3 contains 14 residues. Germline CDR1 reads ENHRY; CDR2 reads SYGVKD. Trimming cost V 2 bases and J 6 bases, with 13 bases left between them. The CDR3 loop reads CAISEVRGRDGYTF. CDR3 DNA sequence: TGTGCCATCAGTGAGGTTAGGGGAAGAGATGGCTACACCTTC.

This clone has only one observation. The chain's CDR3 is CASSQSGGPTSTDTQYF. Here the CDR3 DNA reads TGTGCCAGCAGCCAAAGCGGGGGGCCTACTAGCACAGATACGCAGTATTTT. The chain recombines TRBV7-9 with TRBJ2-3; 9 nucleotides align to TRBD2. Losses at the gene ends were 5 bases for V and 0 bases for J; bases not matched to a gene: 9. Germline CDR1 is SEHNR and CDR2 is FQNEAQ (reference sequence). This CDR3 comprises 17 residues.